Listed here is a single T cell receptor beta chain. The data derive from a study of blood T cell repertoires in COVID-19. Study details: The United States, Italy and Spain supplied acute and convalescent COVID-19 samples.

The CDR3 sequence is 14 residues long. The junction had 4 bases not matched to a gene; V was cut back by 3 bases and J by 4 bases. Looked up from germline, CDR1 is SGHTA and CDR2 is FQGNSA. Per the original data handling: The authors estimated nucleated cell counts from reference gene primer amplification. Sequenced by immunoSEQ multiplex PCR; TCRdb stores in-frame clones only, minus some. V, J and clone size were drawn from that table, and D and trimming were deduced from the DNA. The repertoire includes around 280,000 clones, about 83% of them detected once, and 6% to 7% sits in the top ten. This receptor was taken from a woman aged 40 to 50 who had recovered from COVID-19. The chain joins TRBV7-2 to TRBJ2-5; 8 nucleotides match TRBD2. Material for sequencing was PBMCs or T cells enriched from blood (not recorded which). CDR3 nucleotide sequence: TGTGCCAGCAGCTTCACCGGGGGGGTAGAGACCCAGTACTTC. It translates to CASSFTGGVETQYF.